Sequencing of this TCR beta chain was carried out in a study of T cells in Graves' hyperthyroidism and ophthalmopathy. Looking at the study overall: It was at initial diagnosis, before any treatment, that peripheral blood was collected.

Investigators excluded patients with uncontrolled infection, other autoimmune disease, pregnancy or lactation. V was trimmed by 6 bases and J by 6 bases, leaving 13 bases between them. The CDR3 totals 13 residues. The germline CDR1 and CDR2 sequences are MNHEY and SVGEGT. This clonotype was recorded many times. TCR beta CDR3 regions were amplified from RNA. First-round RT-PCR of the TCR CDR3 relied on the HTBI primer set. TCRdb redid the calling of the multiplex PCR reads with MiXCR, one entry per CDR3 protein. Of around 240,000 distinct CDR3 sequences listed, about 17% were seen once; the top ten hold under 35%.

The clonotype originates from a woman aged 18-30 years with Graves' ophthalmopathy. Sequences were obtained from blood. This sequence joins TRBV6-2 or TRBV6-3 and TRBJ2-3, with unresolved D. The CDR3 DNA follows: TGTGCCAGCAGCTATAATTCGGCTGATACGCAGTATTTT. Translation: CASSYNSADTQYF.